This T cell receptor (beta chain) was captured in a study of cytomegalovirus exposure and HLA in healthy donors. J was trimmed by 5 bases and V by 6 bases; bases with no gene match: 11. The CDR3 covers 15 residues. Looked up from germline, CDR1 is LGHNT and CDR2 is FRNRAP. In the PCR, 60 Vbeta and 13 Jbeta primers were used. Method: immunoSEQ multiplex PCR; TCRdb's copy keeps in-frame clones and lacks some. Among about 110,000 clones listed, approximately 82% were seen once. Sequencing was done on a sample of PBMCs. The origin of this receptor is a man aged 30 to 39 in good health and CMV-seropositive. This chain joins TRBV12-5 and TRBJ1-1; 8 nucleotides agree with TRBD1. The CDR3 region is CASGSRAGGGTEAFF. DNA for the CDR3: TGTGCTAGTGGCTCGCGCGCAGGGGGCGGGACTGAAGCTTTCTTT.